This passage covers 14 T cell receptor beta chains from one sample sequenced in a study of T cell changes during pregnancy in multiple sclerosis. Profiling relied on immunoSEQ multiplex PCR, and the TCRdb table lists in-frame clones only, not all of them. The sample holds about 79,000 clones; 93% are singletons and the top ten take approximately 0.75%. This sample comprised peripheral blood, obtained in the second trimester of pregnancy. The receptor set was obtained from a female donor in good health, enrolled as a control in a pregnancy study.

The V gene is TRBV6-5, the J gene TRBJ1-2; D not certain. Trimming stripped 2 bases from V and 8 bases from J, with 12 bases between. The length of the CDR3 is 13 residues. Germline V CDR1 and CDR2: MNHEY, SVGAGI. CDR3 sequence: CASSYAGGEGYTF. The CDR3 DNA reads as TGTGCCAGCAGTTACGCGGGCGGGGAGGGCTACACCTTC.

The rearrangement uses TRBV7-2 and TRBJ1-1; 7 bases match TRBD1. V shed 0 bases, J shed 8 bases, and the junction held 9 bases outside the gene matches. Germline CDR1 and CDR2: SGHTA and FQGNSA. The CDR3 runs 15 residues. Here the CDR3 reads CASSLASRGQTEAFF. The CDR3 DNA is TGTGCCAGCAGCTTAGCTAGTAGGGGGCAGACGGAAGCTTTCTTT. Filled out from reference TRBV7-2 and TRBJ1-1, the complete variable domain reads GAGVSQSPSNKVTEKGKDVELRCDPISGHTALYWYRQSLGQGLEFLIYFQGNSAPDKSGLPSDRFSAERTGGSVSTLTIQRTQQEDSAVYLCASSLASRGQTEAFFGQGTRLTVV.

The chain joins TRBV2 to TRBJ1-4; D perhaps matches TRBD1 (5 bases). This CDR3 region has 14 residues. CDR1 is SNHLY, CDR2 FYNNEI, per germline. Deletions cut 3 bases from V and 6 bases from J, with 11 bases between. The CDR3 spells CASSEGSGYEKLFF. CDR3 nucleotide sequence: TGTGCCAGCAGTGAGGGCTCAGGGTATGAAAAACTGTTTTTT.

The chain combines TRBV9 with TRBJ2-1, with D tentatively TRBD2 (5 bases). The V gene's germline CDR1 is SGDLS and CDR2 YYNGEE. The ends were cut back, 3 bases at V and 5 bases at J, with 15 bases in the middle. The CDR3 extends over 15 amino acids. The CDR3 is CASSAEGSVHNEQFF. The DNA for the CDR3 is TGTGCCAGCAGCGCCGAGGGCTCTGTCCACAATGAGCAGTTCTTC. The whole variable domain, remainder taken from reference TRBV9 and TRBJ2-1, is DSGVTQTPKHLITATGQRVTLRCSPRSGDLSVYWYQQSLDQGLQFLIQYYNGEERAKGNILERFSAQQFPDLHSELNLSSLELGDSALYFCASSAEGSVHNEQFFGPGTRLTVL.

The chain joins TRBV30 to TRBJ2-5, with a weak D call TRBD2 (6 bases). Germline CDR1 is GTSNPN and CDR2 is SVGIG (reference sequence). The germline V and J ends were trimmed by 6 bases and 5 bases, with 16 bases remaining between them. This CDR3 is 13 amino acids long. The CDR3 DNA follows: TGTGCCTGCCCCGGAGGGTCGGGGGAGACCCAGTACTTC. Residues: CACPGGSGETQYF.

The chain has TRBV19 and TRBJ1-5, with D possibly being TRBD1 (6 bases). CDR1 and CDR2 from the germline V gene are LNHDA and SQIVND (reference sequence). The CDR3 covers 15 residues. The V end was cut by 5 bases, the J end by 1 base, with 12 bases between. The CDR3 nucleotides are TGTGCCAGTAGTCCAAACGGACAGAGCAATCAGCCCCAGCATTTT. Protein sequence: CASSPNGQSNQPQHF.

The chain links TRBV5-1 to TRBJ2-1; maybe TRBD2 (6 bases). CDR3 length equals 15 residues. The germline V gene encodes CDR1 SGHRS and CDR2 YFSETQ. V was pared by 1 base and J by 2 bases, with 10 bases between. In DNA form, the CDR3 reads TGCGCCAGCAGCTTGCTTAGCGGAACCTACAATGAGCAGTTCTTC. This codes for CASSLLSGTYNEQFF. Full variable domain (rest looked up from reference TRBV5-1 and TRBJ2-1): KAGVTQTPRYLIKTRGQQVTLSCSPISGHRSVSWYQQTPGQGLQFLFEYFSETQRNKGNFPGRFSGRQFSNSRSEMNVSTLELGDSALYLCASSLLSGTYNEQFFGPGTRLTVL.

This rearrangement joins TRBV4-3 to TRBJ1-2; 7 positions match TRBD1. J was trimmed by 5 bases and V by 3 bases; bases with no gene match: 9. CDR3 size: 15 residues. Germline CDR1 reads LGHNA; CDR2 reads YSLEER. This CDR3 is CASSQGTAILYGYTF. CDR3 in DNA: TGCGCCAGCAGCCAGGGGACAGCTATCTTGTATGGCTACACCTTC.

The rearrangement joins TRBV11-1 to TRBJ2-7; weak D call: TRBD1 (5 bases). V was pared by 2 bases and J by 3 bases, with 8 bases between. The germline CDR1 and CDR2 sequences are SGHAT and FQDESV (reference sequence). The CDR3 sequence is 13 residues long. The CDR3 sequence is CASSLTGNYEQYF. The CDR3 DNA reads TGTGCCAGCAGCTTAACAGGAAACTACGAGCAGTACTTC.

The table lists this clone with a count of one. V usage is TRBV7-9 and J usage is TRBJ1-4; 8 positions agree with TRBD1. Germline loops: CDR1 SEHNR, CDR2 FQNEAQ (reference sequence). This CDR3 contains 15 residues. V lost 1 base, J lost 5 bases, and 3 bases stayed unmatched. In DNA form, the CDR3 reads TGTGCCAGCAGCTTAGGAGCAGGGGGCAATGAAAAACTGTTTTTT. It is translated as CASSLGAGGNEKLFF.

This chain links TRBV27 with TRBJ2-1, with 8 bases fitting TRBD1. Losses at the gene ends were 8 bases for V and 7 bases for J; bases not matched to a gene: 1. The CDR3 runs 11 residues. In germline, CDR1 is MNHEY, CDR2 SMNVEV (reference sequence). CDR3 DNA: TGTGCCAGCCAGGGGGCGAATGAGCAGTTCTTC. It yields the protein CASQGANEQFF.

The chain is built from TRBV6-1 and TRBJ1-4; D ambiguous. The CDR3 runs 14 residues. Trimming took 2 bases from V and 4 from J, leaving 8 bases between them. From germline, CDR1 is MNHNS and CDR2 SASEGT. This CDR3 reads CASSEMADNEKLFF. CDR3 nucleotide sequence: TGTGCCAGCAGTGAAATGGCCGATAATGAAAAACTGTTTTTT.

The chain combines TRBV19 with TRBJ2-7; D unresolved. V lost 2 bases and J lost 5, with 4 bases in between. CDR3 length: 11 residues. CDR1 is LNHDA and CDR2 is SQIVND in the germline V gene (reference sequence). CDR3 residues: CASSIHHEQYF. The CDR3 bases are TGTGCCAGTAGTATACATCACGAGCAGTACTTC.

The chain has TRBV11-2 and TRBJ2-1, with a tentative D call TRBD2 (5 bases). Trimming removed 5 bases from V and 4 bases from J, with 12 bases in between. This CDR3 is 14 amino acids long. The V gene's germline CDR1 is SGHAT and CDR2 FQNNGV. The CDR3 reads CASSAHGLYNEQFF. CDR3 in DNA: TGTGCCAGCAGCGCCCACGGACTGTACAATGAGCAGTTCTTC.